The entry below gives a single TCR beta chain sequence along with its context. Germline V gene sequence: CDR1 SEHNR, CDR2 FQNEAQ (reference sequence). The ends were cut back, 5 bases at V and 7 bases at J, with 23 bases in the middle. This CDR3 has 16 residues. Clones were read by immunoSEQ multiplex PCR, and TCRdb kept only the in-frame ones, dropping some. The data show some 13,000 clones, approximately 72% seen once. These data come from a study of T cells after somatic rescue of genetic block. Sequenced sample: peripheral blood mononuclear cells (PBMCs). V is TRBV7-9 and J is TRBJ1-2, with D possibly matching TRBD1 (6 bases). This clonotype was obtained from a boy between 5 and 17 years old. The CDR3 DNA reads as TGTGCCAGCAGCCCGGGGTCGGACAGCGGGTCATCTGGCTACACCTTC. Encoded protein: CASSPGSDSGSSGYTF.